A single sample gave rise to the 3 T cell receptor beta chains below, sequenced in a study of T cell changes during pregnancy in multiple sclerosis. Clones were read by immunoSEQ multiplex PCR, and TCRdb kept only the in-frame ones, dropping some. The profile shows 30,000 to 45,000 clones, approximately 92% of them singletons. The source material was PBMCs (not recorded whether the cells were cultured). Receptor source: a female donor with multiple sclerosis, enrolled in a pregnancy study.

The chain combines TRBV6-1 with TRBJ1-3, with D hard to call. Trimming took off 7 bases at V and 0 bases at J, with 10 bases between the two ends. Germline loops: CDR1 MNHNS, CDR2 SASEGT. The CDR3 extends over 14 amino acids. CDR3 region: CASMKFLSGNTIYF. CDR3 nucleotide sequence: TGTGCCAGCATGAAGTTTCTCTCTGGAAACACCATATATTTT.

The V gene is TRBV10-2, the J gene TRBJ2-1; 12 positions match TRBD2. Germline CDR1 and CDR2: WSHSY and SAAADI. The CDR3 is 16 amino acids. V lost 7 bases, J lost 4 bases, and 8 bases stayed unmatched. The CDR3 spells CASTRGLAGNYNEQFF. CDR3 in DNA: TGCGCCAGCACCAGAGGACTAGCGGGAAATTACAATGAGCAGTTCTTC.

This chain links TRBV19 with TRBJ2-1, with D unresolved. Trimming pared 3 bases from V and 6 bases from J, leaving 9 bases between. This CDR3 is built from 13 residues. Per the germline V gene, CDR1 is LNHDA and CDR2 is SQIVND (reference sequence). CDR3 DNA: TGTGCCAGTAGTATCGTCTCACCCAATGAGCAGTTCTTC. Translation: CASSIVSPNEQFF. Complete variable domain (other parts from reference TRBV19 and TRBJ2-1): DGGITQSPKYLFRKEGQNVTLSCEQNLNHDAMYWYRQDPGQGLRLIYYSQIVNDFQKGDIAEGYSVSREKKESFPLTVTSAQKNPTAFYLCASSIVSPNEQFFGPGTRLTVL.